The rows below give T cell receptor beta chains drawn from one sample of a study of PD-L1 blockade in urothelial cancer. The table came from immunoSEQ multiplex PCR; TCRdb's copy has only in-frame clones and leaves some out. This sample has some 110,000 clones, with approximately 90% found just once. Source: PBMCs, taken around atezolizumab (anti-PD-L1) treatment. The receptors shown here come from a man between 60 and 70 years old with urothelial cancer. The CDR3 runs from the conserved cysteine through the conserved F or W. D genes are given only for firm matches. The size field is filled for only some rows; it gives once, few, many or a size class.

CDR3nt: TGCGCCAGCAGCTTGGCGGGAGTCCAAGAGACCCAGTACTTC
CDR3aa: CASSLAGVQETQYF
abundance: -
d_gene: -
v_gene: TRBV5-1
j_gene: TRBJ2-5

CDR3nt: TGTGCCAGTAGTAGACCTTTGGCTAGCCTTAACACCGGGGAGCTGTTTTTT
CDR3aa: CASSRPLASLNTGELFF
abundance: -
d_gene: -
v_gene: TRBV19
j_gene: TRBJ2-2

CDR3nt: TGCAGCGTCCAGGGGAACGGCTACACCTTC
CDR3aa: CSVQGNGYTF
abundance: -
d_gene: -
v_gene: TRBV29-1
j_gene: TRBJ1-2

CDR3nt: TGTGCCAGCAGTTTAGGAGCCAGTCTCTATGGCTACACCTTC
CDR3aa: CASSLGASLYGYTF
abundance: -
d_gene: -
v_gene: TRBV28
j_gene: TRBJ1-2

CDR3nt: TGTGCCAGCAGCTTAGTACGAGGTGGTACTAATGAAAAACTGTTTTTT
CDR3aa: CASSLVRGGTNEKLFF
abundance: -
d_gene: -
v_gene: TRBV11-2
j_gene: TRBJ1-4

CDR3nt: TGCGCCAGCAGCCAAGAAATAGGACAGGGTGGAAACACCATATATTTT
CDR3aa: CASSQEIGQGGNTIYF
abundance: few
d_gene: TRBD1
v_gene: TRBV4-3
j_gene: TRBJ1-3

CDR3nt: TGTGCCAGCAGCCCAACGGGGGTTCCAGATACGCAGTATTTT
CDR3aa: CASSPTGVPDTQYF
abundance: -
d_gene: -
v_gene: TRBV6-5
j_gene: TRBJ2-3

CDR3nt: TGCAGCGTTGAGGGGGGAGAGACCCAGTACTTC
CDR3aa: CSVEGGETQYF
abundance: -
d_gene: -
v_gene: TRBV29-1
j_gene: TRBJ2-5

CDR3nt: TGTGCCAGTAGAGGGGAGGATCGACAAGGTTGGGAGACCCAGTACTTC
CDR3aa: CASRGEDRQGWETQYF
abundance: -
d_gene: -
v_gene: TRBV19
j_gene: TRBJ2-5

CDR3nt: TGTGCCTGGAGGTTAGGTAGGGGCCCAGGAGAGACCCAGTACTTC
CDR3aa: CAWRLGRGPGETQYF
abundance: -
d_gene: -
v_gene: TRBV30
j_gene: TRBJ2-5

CDR3nt: TGTGCCAGTAGTATCGAGCGGCGGCACGAGCAGTACTTC
CDR3aa: CASSIERRHEQYF
abundance: once
d_gene: -
v_gene: TRBV19
j_gene: TRBJ2-7

CDR3nt: TGCGCCAGCAGCTTACCCCCGGGACAGGGGCCAGATACGCAGTATTTT
CDR3aa: CASSLPPGQGPDTQYF
abundance: -
d_gene: TRBD1
v_gene: TRBV5-1
j_gene: TRBJ2-3

CDR3nt: TGCGCCAGCAGCCTGGGTACTATTGGCACAGATACGCAGTATTTT
CDR3aa: CASSLGTIGTDTQYF
abundance: once
d_gene: -
v_gene: TRBV5-1
j_gene: TRBJ2-3

CDR3nt: TGTGCCAGCAGCTTAGCGCTAAACAGAAAGAACACTGAAGCTTTCTTT
CDR3aa: CASSLALNRKNTEAFF
abundance: -
d_gene: -
v_gene: TRBV7-8
j_gene: TRBJ1-1

CDR3nt: TGTGCCAGCAGCTTAGCCCGCGGACAGACCTACGAGCAGTACTTC
CDR3aa: CASSLARGQTYEQYF
abundance: -
d_gene: -
v_gene: TRBV11-1
j_gene: TRBJ2-7

CDR3nt: TGCGCCAGCAGCCGCGGACAGTTGGTCACTGAAGCTTTCTTT
CDR3aa: CASSRGQLVTEAFF
abundance: -
d_gene: -
v_gene: TRBV4-3
j_gene: TRBJ1-1

CDR3nt: TGTGCCAGCAGGCCCAGGGCCTACGAGCAGTACTTC
CDR3aa: CASRPRAYEQYF
abundance: -
d_gene: -
v_gene: TRBV28
j_gene: TRBJ2-7

CDR3nt: TGTGCCAGCAGGATCAGGGAACTAAACACCGGGGAGCTGTTTTTT
CDR3aa: CASRIRELNTGELFF
abundance: -
d_gene: -
v_gene: TRBV28
j_gene: TRBJ2-2

CDR3nt: TGTGCCAGCAGAGTAGCGGGGACCCAGTACTTC
CDR3aa: CASRVAGTQYF
abundance: -
d_gene: TRBD2
v_gene: TRBV27
j_gene: TRBJ2-5

CDR3nt: TGTGCCAGTAGTGACAGGGCCATGGGAGCTAATGAAAAACTGTTTTTT
CDR3aa: CASSDRAMGANEKLFF
abundance: -
d_gene: TRBD1
v_gene: TRBV19
j_gene: TRBJ1-4

CDR3nt: TGTGCCAGCAGCCGGGACAGGGGCTATGGCTACACCTTC
CDR3aa: CASSRDRGYGYTF
abundance: -
d_gene: TRBD1
v_gene: TRBV6-5
j_gene: TRBJ1-2

CDR3nt: TGTGCCAGCAGCTCGGACAGGCGAAACGTGAACACTGAAGCTTTCTTT
CDR3aa: CASSSDRRNVNTEAFF
abundance: -
d_gene: TRBD1
v_gene: TRBV13
j_gene: TRBJ1-1

CDR3nt: TGTGCCAGTAGGGACCTTAACAGGGAAACGCAGTATTTT
CDR3aa: CASRDLNRETQYF
abundance: -
d_gene: -
v_gene: TRBV19
j_gene: TRBJ2-3

CDR3nt: TGCGCCAGCAGTGAAAGAGGTGGCGGGGAGACCCAGTACTTC
CDR3aa: CASSERGGGETQYF
abundance: -
d_gene: -
v_gene: TRBV10-1
j_gene: TRBJ2-5

CDR3nt: TGCGCCAGCAGCCAAGATGGGGCCTTAACTTGGTCCGGGGAGCTGTTTTTT
CDR3aa: CASSQDGALTWSGELFF
abundance: -
d_gene: -
v_gene: TRBV4-3
j_gene: TRBJ2-2

CDR3nt: TGTGCCAGCAGCCATTGGACTACTTACGAGCAGTACTTC
CDR3aa: CASSHWTTYEQYF
abundance: -
d_gene: -
v_gene: TRBV14
j_gene: TRBJ2-7

CDR3nt: TGTGCCAGCAGGAGGGGACTAGCGGGGGTGGAGACCCAGTACTTC
CDR3aa: CASRRGLAGVETQYF
abundance: -
d_gene: TRBD2
v_gene: TRBV2
j_gene: TRBJ2-5

CDR3nt: TGTGCCAGCAGCCAACAGGGGGAAACCTACGAGCAGTACTTC
CDR3aa: CASSQQGETYEQYF
abundance: -
d_gene: TRBD1
v_gene: TRBV7-9
j_gene: TRBJ2-7

CDR3nt: TGTGCCAGCAGTGAAGCGCAGGCGGGGTACAATGAGCAGTTCTTC
CDR3aa: CASSEAQAGYNEQFF
abundance: -
d_gene: -
v_gene: TRBV6-1
j_gene: TRBJ2-1

CDR3nt: TGTGCCAGTAGTACGGGACAGTGGGGAAATGAGCAGTTCTTC
CDR3aa: CASSTGQWGNEQFF
abundance: -
d_gene: TRBD1
v_gene: TRBV19
j_gene: TRBJ2-1

CDR3nt: TGTGCCAGCAGCCGCCAAACGACTAGCTCCGAGACCCAGTACTTC
CDR3aa: CASSRQTTSSETQYF
abundance: -
d_gene: TRBD2
v_gene: TRBV7-6
j_gene: TRBJ2-5

CDR3nt: TGTGCCAGCTCACCGGAGGGGGCTACAGGGGTTACTGAAGCTTTCTTT
CDR3aa: CASSPEGATGVTEAFF
abundance: -
d_gene: TRBD1
v_gene: TRBV18
j_gene: TRBJ1-1

CDR3nt: TGTGCCTGGACGACTAGCGACCTCCAAGAGACCCAGTACTTC
CDR3aa: CAWTTSDLQETQYF
abundance: -
d_gene: TRBD2
v_gene: TRBV30
j_gene: TRBJ2-5

CDR3nt: TGCGCCAGCAGTCCGTTCGGGAGGGCTCTCTCCTACGAGCAGTACTTC
CDR3aa: CASSPFGRALSYEQYF
abundance: -
d_gene: TRBD2
v_gene: TRBV23-1
j_gene: TRBJ2-7

CDR3nt: TGCGCCAGCAGCCAAGCCCGACAGGGACCACAAGAGACCCAGTACTTC
CDR3aa: CASSQARQGPQETQYF
abundance: -
d_gene: TRBD1
v_gene: TRBV4-3
j_gene: TRBJ2-5

CDR3nt: TGTGCCAGCAGCCCAATTAAAATGGGACAGGGGTCGAGCGAGCAGTACTTC
CDR3aa: CASSPIKMGQGSSEQYF
abundance: -
d_gene: -
v_gene: TRBV21-1
j_gene: TRBJ2-7

CDR3nt: TGTGCCAGCAGGGGCGGGGGGGCCGTAACAGATACGCAGTATTTT
CDR3aa: CASRGGGAVTDTQYF
abundance: -
d_gene: TRBD2
v_gene: TRBV2
j_gene: TRBJ2-3

CDR3nt: TGTGCCAGCATTTGGGCGGGGGGGGCATTCAATCAGCCCCAGCATTTT
CDR3aa: CASIWAGGAFNQPQHF
abundance: -
d_gene: -
v_gene: TRBV28
j_gene: TRBJ1-5

CDR3nt: TGCGCCAGCAGTACGGACAGGGGGGATGGCTACACCTTC
CDR3aa: CASSTDRGDGYTF
abundance: -
d_gene: TRBD1
v_gene: TRBV5-1
j_gene: TRBJ1-2

CDR3nt: TGTGCCAGTAGTCAGGGCAAATATGGCTACACCTTC
CDR3aa: CASSQGKYGYTF
abundance: -
d_gene: -
v_gene: TRBV19
j_gene: TRBJ1-2

CDR3nt: TGTGCCAGCAGCTCGGACAGGGGCCTCTATGGCTACACCTTC
CDR3aa: CASSSDRGLYGYTF
abundance: -
d_gene: TRBD1
v_gene: TRBV27
j_gene: TRBJ1-2

CDR3nt: TGTGCCATCAGTGAGTCGACAGCTACGAATACGCAGTATTTT
CDR3aa: CAISESTATNTQYF
abundance: -
d_gene: -
v_gene: TRBV10-3
j_gene: TRBJ2-3

CDR3nt: TGTGCCAGCAGCCAAGTTCAGAGGACAGGGCGGAATGAGCAGTTCTTC
CDR3aa: CASSQVQRTGRNEQFF
abundance: -
d_gene: TRBD1
v_gene: TRBV4-2
j_gene: TRBJ2-1

CDR3nt: TGCGCCAGCAGCTTGGTAGGGGGCGACCAGCCCCAGCATTTT
CDR3aa: CASSLVGGDQPQHF
abundance: -
d_gene: TRBD1
v_gene: TRBV5-1
j_gene: TRBJ1-5

CDR3nt: TGTGCCAGCAGTAGGGGGCCCGGGACTAGCTCCTACGAGCAGTACTTC
CDR3aa: CASSRGPGTSSYEQYF
abundance: once
d_gene: -
v_gene: TRBV27
j_gene: TRBJ2-7

CDR3nt: TGTGCCTGGGACAGGGGTTTGAACACCGGGGAGCTGTTTTTT
CDR3aa: CAWDRGLNTGELFF
abundance: -
d_gene: TRBD1
v_gene: TRBV30
j_gene: TRBJ2-2

CDR3nt: TGTGCCAGCAGCTTGACCTGGACAGGGGAGTACTTC
CDR3aa: CASSLTWTGEYF
abundance: -
d_gene: TRBD1
v_gene: TRBV5-6
j_gene: TRBJ2-7

CDR3nt: TGTGCCAGCTCACCATGGACTAGCGGGGACGCTTCCAATGAGCAGTTCTTC
CDR3aa: CASSPWTSGDASNEQFF
abundance: -
d_gene: TRBD2
v_gene: TRBV18
j_gene: TRBJ2-1

CDR3nt: TGTGCCAGCAGTACAGCTTATAGCAATCAGCCCCAGCATTTT
CDR3aa: CASSTAYSNQPQHF
abundance: -
d_gene: -
v_gene: TRBV7-3
j_gene: TRBJ1-5

CDR3nt: TGTGCCAGCAGCTCCTGGGGAGGGGTCAGCTCCTACGAGCAGTACTTC
CDR3aa: CASSSWGGVSSYEQYF
abundance: -
d_gene: TRBD2
v_gene: TRBV28
j_gene: TRBJ2-7

CDR3nt: TGTGCCAGCCGACCCATACAGGATAACTATGGCTACACCTTC
CDR3aa: CASRPIQDNYGYTF
abundance: -
d_gene: -
v_gene: TRBV7-9
j_gene: TRBJ1-2

CDR3nt: TGTGCCAGCAGCTTAGGACCCCACTACACAGATACGCAGTATTTT
CDR3aa: CASSLGPHYTDTQYF
abundance: -
d_gene: -
v_gene: TRBV11-1
j_gene: TRBJ2-3

CDR3nt: TGTGCCAGCTCACCCGGGGGTGGGGCCAACGTCCTGACTTTC
CDR3aa: CASSPGGGANVLTF
abundance: -
d_gene: -
v_gene: TRBV18
j_gene: TRBJ2-6

CDR3nt: TGTGCCACCAGCAGAGATCTAGGTACTTACGAGCAGTACTTC
CDR3aa: CATSRDLGTYEQYF
abundance: -
d_gene: -
v_gene: TRBV15
j_gene: TRBJ2-7

CDR3nt: TGTGCCAGCAGTGAATTCGCGGGCAGGGGGAACACTGAAGCTTTCTTT
CDR3aa: CASSEFAGRGNTEAFF
abundance: -
d_gene: -
v_gene: TRBV6-1
j_gene: TRBJ1-1

CDR3nt: TGTGCCAGCAGCCACCGACAGGGTCAGTGGTATGGCTACACCTTC
CDR3aa: CASSHRQGQWYGYTF
abundance: once
d_gene: TRBD1
v_gene: TRBV5-4
j_gene: TRBJ1-2

CDR3nt: TGTGCCAGCAGCACGGACAGTAATGAAAAACTGTTTTTT
CDR3aa: CASSTDSNEKLFF
abundance: -
d_gene: -
v_gene: TRBV5-5
j_gene: TRBJ1-4

CDR3nt: TGTGCCAGTAGTCCCAGGGGGAACACTGAAGCTTTCTTT
CDR3aa: CASSPRGNTEAFF
abundance: -
d_gene: -
v_gene: TRBV19
j_gene: TRBJ1-1

CDR3nt: TGCGCCAGCAGCCCAATATGGACTAGAGGGTACAATGAGCAGTTCTTC
CDR3aa: CASSPIWTRGYNEQFF
abundance: -
d_gene: TRBD2
v_gene: TRBV4-1
j_gene: TRBJ2-1

CDR3nt: TGCGCCAGCAGCCACCAGATCGACAGCTACTACGAGCAGTACTTC
CDR3aa: CASSHQIDSYYEQYF
abundance: many
d_gene: -
v_gene: TRBV4-1
j_gene: TRBJ2-7